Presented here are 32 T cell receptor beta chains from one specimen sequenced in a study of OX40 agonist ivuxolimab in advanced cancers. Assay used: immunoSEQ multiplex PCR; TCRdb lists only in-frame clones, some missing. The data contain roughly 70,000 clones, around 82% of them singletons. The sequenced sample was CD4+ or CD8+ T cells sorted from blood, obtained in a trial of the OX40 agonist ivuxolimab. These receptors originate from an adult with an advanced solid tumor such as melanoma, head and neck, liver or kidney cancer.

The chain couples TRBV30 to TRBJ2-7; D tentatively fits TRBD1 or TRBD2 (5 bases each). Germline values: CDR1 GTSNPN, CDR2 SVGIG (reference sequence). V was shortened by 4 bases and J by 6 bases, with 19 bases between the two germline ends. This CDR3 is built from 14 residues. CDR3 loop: CAWNPGRRGREQYF. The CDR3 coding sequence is TGTGCCTGGAATCCGGGACGCCGCGGCCGCGAGCAGTACTTC.

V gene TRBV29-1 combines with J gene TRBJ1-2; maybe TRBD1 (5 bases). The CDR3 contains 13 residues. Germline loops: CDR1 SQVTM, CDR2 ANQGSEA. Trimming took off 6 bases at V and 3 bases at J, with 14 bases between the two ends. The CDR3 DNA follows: TGCAGCGTGGGAATGACAGCCTACTATGGCTACACCTTC. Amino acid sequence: CSVGMTAYYGYTF. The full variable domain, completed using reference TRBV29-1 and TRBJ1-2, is SAVISQKPSRDICQRGTSLTIQCQVDSQVTMMFWYRQQPGQSLTLIATANQGSEATYESGFVIDKFPISRPNLTFSTLTVSNMSPEDSSIYLCSVGMTAYYGYTFGSGTRLTVV.

The CDR3 DNA reads as TGTGCCAGCAGCTTAACGGGGAGCACAGATACGCAGTATTTT. It is translated as CASSLTGSTDTQYF. The V and J genes are TRBV11-3 and TRBJ2-3, with D perhaps TRBD2 (5 bases). V lost 2 bases and J lost 0, with 6 bases in between. The germline gives CDR1 SGHNT, CDR2 YENEEA. The CDR3 extends over 14 amino acids.

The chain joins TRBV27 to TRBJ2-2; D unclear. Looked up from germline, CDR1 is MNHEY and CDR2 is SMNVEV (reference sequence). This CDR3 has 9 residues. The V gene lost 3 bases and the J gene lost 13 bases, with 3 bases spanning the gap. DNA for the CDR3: TGTGCCAGCAGTTTTGGGCTGTTTTTT. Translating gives CASSFGLFF.

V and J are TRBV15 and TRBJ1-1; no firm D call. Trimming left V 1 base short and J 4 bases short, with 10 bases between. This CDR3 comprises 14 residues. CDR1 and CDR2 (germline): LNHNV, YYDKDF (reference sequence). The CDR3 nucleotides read TGTGCCACCAGCAGAGGGGGAGTGAGCACTGAAGCTTTCTTT. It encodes CATSRGGVSTEAFF.

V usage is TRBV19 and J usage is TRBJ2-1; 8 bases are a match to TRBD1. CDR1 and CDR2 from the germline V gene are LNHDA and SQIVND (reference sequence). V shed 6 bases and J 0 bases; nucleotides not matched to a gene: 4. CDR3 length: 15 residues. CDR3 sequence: CASSWTGSSYNEQFF. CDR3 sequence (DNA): TGTGCCAGTAGCTGGACAGGGAGCTCCTACAATGAGCAGTTCTTC.

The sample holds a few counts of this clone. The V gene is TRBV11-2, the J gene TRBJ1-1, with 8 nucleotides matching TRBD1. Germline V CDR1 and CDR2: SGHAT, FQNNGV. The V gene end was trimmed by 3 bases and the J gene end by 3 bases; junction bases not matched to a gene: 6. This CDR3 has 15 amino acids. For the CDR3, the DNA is TGTGCCAGCAGCTTTTCAGGGGGCTGGGACACTGAAGCTTTCTTT. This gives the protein CASSFSGGWDTEAFF.

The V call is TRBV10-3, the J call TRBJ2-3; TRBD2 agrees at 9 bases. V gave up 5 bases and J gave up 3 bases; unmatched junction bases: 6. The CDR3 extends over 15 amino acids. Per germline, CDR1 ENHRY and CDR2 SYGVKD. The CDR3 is CAISPLAGETDTQYF. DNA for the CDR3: TGTGCCATCAGTCCATTAGCGGGAGAGACAGATACGCAGTATTTT.

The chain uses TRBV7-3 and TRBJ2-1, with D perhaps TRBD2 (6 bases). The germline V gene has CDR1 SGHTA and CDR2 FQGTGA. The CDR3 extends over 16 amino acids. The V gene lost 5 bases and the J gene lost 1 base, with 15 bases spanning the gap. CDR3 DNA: TGTGCCAGCAGCCCAAGGGGACTGCGTTCCTACAATGAGCAGTTCTTC. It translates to CASSPRGLRSYNEQFF.

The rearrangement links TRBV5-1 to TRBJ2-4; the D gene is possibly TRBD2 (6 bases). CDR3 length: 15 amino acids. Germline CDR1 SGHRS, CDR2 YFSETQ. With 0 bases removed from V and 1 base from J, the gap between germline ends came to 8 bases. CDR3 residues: CASSLEAGAKNIQYF. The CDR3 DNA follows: TGCGCCAGCAGCTTGGAGGCGGGGGCCAAAAACATTCAGTACTTC.

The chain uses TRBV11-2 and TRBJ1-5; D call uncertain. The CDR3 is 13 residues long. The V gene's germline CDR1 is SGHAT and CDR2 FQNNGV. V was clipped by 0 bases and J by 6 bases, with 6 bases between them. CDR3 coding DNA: TGTGCCAGCAGCTTAGATTGGATTCAGCCCCAGCATTTT. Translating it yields CASSLDWIQPQHF.

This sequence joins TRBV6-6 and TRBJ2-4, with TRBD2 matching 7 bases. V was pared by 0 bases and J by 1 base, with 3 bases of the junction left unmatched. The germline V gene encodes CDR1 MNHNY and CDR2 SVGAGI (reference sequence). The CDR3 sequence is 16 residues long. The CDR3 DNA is TGTGCCAGCAGTTACTCGACAGCGGGGGCCAAAAACATTCAGTACTTC. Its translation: CASSYSTAGAKNIQYF.

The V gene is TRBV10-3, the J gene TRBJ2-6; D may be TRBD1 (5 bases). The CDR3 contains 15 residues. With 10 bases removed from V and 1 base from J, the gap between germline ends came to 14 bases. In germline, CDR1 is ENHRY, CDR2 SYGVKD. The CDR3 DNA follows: TGTGCCAGCAGCGCGACAGCGTCTGGGGCCAACGTCCTGACTTTC. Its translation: CASSATASGANVLTF.

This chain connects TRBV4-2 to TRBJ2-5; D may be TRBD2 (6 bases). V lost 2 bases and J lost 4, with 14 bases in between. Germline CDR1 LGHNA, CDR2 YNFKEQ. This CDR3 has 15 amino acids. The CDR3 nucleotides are TGTGCCAGCAGCCAACGACTAGGAGGGCGAGAGACCCAGTACTTC. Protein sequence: CASSQRLGGRETQYF.

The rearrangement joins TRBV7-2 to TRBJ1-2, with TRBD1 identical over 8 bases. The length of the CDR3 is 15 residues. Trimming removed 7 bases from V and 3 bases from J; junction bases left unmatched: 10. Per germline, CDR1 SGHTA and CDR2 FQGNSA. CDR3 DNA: TGTGCCAGCACCCTTTCAGGGGGCGAAGACTATGGCTACACCTTC. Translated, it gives CASTLSGGEDYGYTF.

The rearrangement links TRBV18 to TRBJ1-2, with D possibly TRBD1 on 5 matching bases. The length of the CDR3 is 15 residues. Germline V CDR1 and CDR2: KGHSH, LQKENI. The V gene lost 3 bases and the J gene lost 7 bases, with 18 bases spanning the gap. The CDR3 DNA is TGTGCCAGCTCACCTCAAGATTGGCAGGGCGGTGGCTACACCTTC. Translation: CASSPQDWQGGGYTF.

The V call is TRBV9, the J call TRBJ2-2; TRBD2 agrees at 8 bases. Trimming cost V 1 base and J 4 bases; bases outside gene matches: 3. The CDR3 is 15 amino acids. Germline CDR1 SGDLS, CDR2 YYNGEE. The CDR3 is CASSVSGRATGELFF. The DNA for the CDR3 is TGTGCCAGCAGCGTATCCGGGAGGGCCACCGGGGAGCTGTTTTTT.

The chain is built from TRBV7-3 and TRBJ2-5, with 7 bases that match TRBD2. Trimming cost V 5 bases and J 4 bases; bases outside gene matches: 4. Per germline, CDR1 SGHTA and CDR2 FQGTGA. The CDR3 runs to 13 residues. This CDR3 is CASSLSSGETQYF. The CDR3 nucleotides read TGTGCCAGCAGCCTCTCTAGCGGAGAGACCCAGTACTTC. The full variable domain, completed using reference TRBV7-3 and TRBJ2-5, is GAGVSQTPSNKVTEKGKYVELRCDPISGHTALYWYRQSLGQGPEFLIYFQGTGAADDSGLPNDRFFAVRPEGSVSTLKIQRTERGDSAVYLCASSLSSGETQYFGPGTRLLVL.

The CDR3 sequence is CASRSTGSPGNTIYF. The CDR3, as DNA: TGTGCCAGCAGATCGACGGGGAGCCCTGGAAACACCATATATTTT. V and J are TRBV28 and TRBJ1-3; D is undetermined. Germline V lookup: CDR1 MDHEN, CDR2 SYDVKM. Trimming cost V 6 bases and J 2 bases, with 14 bases left between them. There are 15 residues in the CDR3.

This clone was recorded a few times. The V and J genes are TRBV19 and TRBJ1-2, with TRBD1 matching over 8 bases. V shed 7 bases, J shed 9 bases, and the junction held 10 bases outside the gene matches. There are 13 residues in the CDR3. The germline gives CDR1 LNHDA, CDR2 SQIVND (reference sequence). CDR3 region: CASTGMAGGSYTF. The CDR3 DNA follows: TGTGCCAGTACGGGGATGGCAGGGGGCAGCTACACCTTC.

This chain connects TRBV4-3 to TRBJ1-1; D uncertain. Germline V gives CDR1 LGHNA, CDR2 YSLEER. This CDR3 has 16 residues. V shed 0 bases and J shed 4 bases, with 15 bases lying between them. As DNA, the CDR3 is TGCGCCAGCAGCCAAGAAACGGCCCTCCGAGGCACTGAAGCTTTCTTT. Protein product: CASSQETALRGTEAFF.

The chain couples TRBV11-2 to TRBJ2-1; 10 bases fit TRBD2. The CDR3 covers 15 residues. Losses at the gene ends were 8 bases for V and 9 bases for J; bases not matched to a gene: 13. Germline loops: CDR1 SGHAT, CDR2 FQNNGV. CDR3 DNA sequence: TGTGCCAGCCGCTGGGGGGCTAGCGGGAGTTCTGAGCAGTTCTTC. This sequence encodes CASRWGASGSSEQFF.

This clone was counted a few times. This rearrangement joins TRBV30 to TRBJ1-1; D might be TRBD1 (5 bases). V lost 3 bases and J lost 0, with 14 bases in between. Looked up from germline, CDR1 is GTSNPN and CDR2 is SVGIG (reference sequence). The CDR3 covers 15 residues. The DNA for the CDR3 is TGTGCCTGGAGCGGTTCGGGGCGCATGAACACTGAAGCTTTCTTT. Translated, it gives CAWSGSGRMNTEAFF.

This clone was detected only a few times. This CDR3 reads CASSGLAGQLAKNIQYF. CDR3 DNA sequence: TGTGCCAGCAGTGGGTTAGCGGGGCAACTAGCCAAAAACATTCAGTACTTC. This chain connects TRBV2 to TRBJ2-4; 8 bases are shared with TRBD2. Germline V CDR1 and CDR2: SNHLY, FYNNEI. The V segment lost 4 bases and the J segment 0 bases; nucleotides outside the gene matches: 8. The CDR3 covers 17 residues.

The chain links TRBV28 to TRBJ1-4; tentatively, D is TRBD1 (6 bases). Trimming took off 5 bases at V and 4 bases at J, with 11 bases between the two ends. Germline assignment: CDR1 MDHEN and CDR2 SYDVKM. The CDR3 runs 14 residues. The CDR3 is CASSPRTDNEKLFF. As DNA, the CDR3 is TGTGCCAGCAGTCCTCGGACAGATAATGAAAAACTGTTTTTT.

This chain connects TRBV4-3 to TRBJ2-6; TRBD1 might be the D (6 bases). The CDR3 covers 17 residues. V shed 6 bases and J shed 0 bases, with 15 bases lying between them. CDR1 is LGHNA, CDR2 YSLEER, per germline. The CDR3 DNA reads TGCGCCAGCAGTCCCGGGACAAGATTCTCTGGGGCCAACGTCCTGACTTTC. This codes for CASSPGTRFSGANVLTF.

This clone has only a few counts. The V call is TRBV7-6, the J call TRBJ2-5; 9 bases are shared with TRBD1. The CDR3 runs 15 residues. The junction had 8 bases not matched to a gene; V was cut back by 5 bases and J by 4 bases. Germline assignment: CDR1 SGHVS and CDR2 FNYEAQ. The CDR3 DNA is TGTGCCAGCAGCCCCAACCGGGACAGGGTAGAGACCCAGTACTTC. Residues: CASSPNRDRVETQYF.

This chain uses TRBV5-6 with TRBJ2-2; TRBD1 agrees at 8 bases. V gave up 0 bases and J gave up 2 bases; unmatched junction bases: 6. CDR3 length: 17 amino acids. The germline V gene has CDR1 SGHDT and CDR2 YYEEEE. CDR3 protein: CASSLGPTGGNTGELFF. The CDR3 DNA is TGTGCCAGCAGCTTGGGACCTACAGGGGGAAACACCGGGGAGCTGTTTTTT.

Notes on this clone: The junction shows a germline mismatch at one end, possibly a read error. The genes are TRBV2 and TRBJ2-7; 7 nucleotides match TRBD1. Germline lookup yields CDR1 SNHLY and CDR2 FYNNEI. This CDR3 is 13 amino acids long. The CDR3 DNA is TGTGCCCGCAGTCGGGGACAGACCTACGAGCAGTACTTC. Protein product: CARSRGQTYEQYF.

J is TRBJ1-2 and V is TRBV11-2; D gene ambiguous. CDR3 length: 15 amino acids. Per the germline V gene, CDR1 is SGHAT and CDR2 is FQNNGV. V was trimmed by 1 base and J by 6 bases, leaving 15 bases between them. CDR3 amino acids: CASSLVGGVENGYTF. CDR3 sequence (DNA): TGTGCCAGCAGCTTAGTGGGCGGCGTAGAGAATGGCTACACCTTC.

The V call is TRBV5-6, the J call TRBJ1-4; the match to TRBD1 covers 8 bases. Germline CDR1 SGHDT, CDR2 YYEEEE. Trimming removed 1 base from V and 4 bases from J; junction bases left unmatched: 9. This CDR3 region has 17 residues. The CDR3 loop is CASSLLTGVHNNEKLFF. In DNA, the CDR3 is TGTGCCAGCAGCTTGTTGACAGGGGTTCATAATAATGAAAAACTGTTTTTT.

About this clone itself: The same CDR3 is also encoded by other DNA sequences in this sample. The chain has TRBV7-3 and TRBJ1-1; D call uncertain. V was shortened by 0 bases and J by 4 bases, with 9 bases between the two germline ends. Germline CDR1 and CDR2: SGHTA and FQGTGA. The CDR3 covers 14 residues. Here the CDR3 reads CASSLTGSLTEAFF. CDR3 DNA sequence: TGTGCCAGCAGCTTAACGGGGTCTCTCACTGAAGCTTTCTTT. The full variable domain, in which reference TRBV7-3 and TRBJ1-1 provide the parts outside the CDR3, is GAGVSQTPSNKVTEKGKYVELRCDPISGHTALYWYRQSLGQGPEFLIYFQGTGAADDSGLPNDRFFAVRPEGSVSTLKIQRTERGDSAVYLCASSLTGSLTEAFFGQGTRLTVV.